This T cell receptor beta chain was identified during a study of blood T cell repertoires in COVID-19 (dated by TCRdb to 2018 to 2021). About the investigation overall: Samples from collaborators originated in the United States, Italy and Spain and spanned both the acute and convalescent phases of COVID-19. The prospective study material was composed of cDNA or gDNA derived from T cells, B-cell-depleted T cells, or PBMCs. The dataset comprised deeply sampled blood TCRbeta repertoires from subjects exposed to, actively infected with, or recovered from COVID-19. The repertoires were released in a freely available public database intended as a resource for research on the immune response to SARS-CoV-2. Samples were obtained from the ongoing ImmuneRACE study (first 160 participants) and from 1,200 or so subjects provided by 6 global collaborators. The sample metadata nearly always contained a de-identified subject ID, COVID-19 status, age in years and sex. Where available, HLA class I and class II types were obtained from metadata supplied by the sample provider rather than from assay-based typing. The research as a whole found: Clinical and demographic metadata were provided uncurated, with the amount varying by source and participant.

Details on this clone: The specificity of this receptor is unknown. No qualities accompany the bases; no much larger clone lies one base away.

TCRbeta CDR3 regions were amplified from genomic DNA by means of the immunoSEQ Assay, a bias-controlled multiplex PCR. Concerning the study's data processing: Within the assay, amplification of reference gene primers was used to estimate how many nucleated cells each sample contained. Sequence reads were collapsed and filtered to measure the absolute abundance of every unique TCRbeta CDR3 rearrangement. For each sample, productive Simpson clonality was calculated by taking the square root of Simpson's diversity index across productive rearrangements. In TCRdb, the immuneACCESS table is reduced to in-frame sequences with V and J assigned. These tables do not hold every clone; where another copy was compared, an unresolved V gene accounts for under half, and the others remain unexplained. V and J calls and clone size are given by that table; D and trimming were obtained from the DNA. This sample gives around 67,000 clones in total; about 81% of them show up just once. Together, the top ten hold about 9.1% of the sample.

Each collaborating institution followed its own protocols to collect whole blood in K2EDTA tubes. Collaborator samples were shipped for TCRbeta analysis as frozen whole blood, isolated PBMCs, or DNA extracted from either sample type. This receptor was obtained from a human donor in a cohort sampled during active COVID-19. The sequenced material came from peripheral blood.

The DNA reads as follows: TGTGCCAGCCAAGGACTAGCGGGAAGAACCGCCTACGAGCAGTACTTC. Its product reads: CASQGLAGRTAYEQYF. The chain is encoded by TRBV11-2 joined to TRBJ2-7, and 12 bases in between align with TRBD2. Sequences SGHAT (CDR1) and FQNNGV (CDR2) are obtained from the germline V gene. The CDR3 goes from the cysteine to the phenylalanine over 16 residues. Only the CDR3 DNA is retained, 48 bases long and in frame from the first base. V and J are trimmed by 8 bases and 2 bases, and the gene matches miss 10 bases of the junction.